Each of the 4 T cell receptor beta chains below was sequenced from the same sample in a study of T-cell memory formation after mild COVID-19. In TCRdb, the 5' RACE reads were re-called with MiXCR into one record per CDR3 protein. This table has 300,000 to 400,000 distinct CDR3 sequences, over 10% appearing once. Material for sequencing was PBMCs or a T cell subset sorted from them (not recorded which). The source is a man between 18 and 29 years old who had mild COVID-19 (a few samples of this study predate the infection). Cell type and time point are not known.

V and J are TRBV7-2 and TRBJ1-1, with D tentatively TRBD1 (5 bases). Germline V lookup: CDR1 SGHTA, CDR2 FQGNSA. Trimming stripped 1 base from V and 10 bases from J, with 13 bases between. This CDR3 spans 13 amino acids. CDR3 in amino acids: CASSLGREAVAFF. The CDR3 nucleotides are TGTGCCAGCAGCTTAGGCAGGGAGGCGGTAGCTTTCTTT.

This clonotype was seen only a few times. CDR3 protein: CASSLKGQVRNQPQHF. CDR3 nucleotides: TGTGCCAGCAGCTTAAAGGGACAGGTCCGCAATCAGCCCCAGCATTTT. The chain carries TRBV7-8 and TRBJ1-5, with 8 bases aligning to TRBD1. The CDR3 contains 16 residues. With 2 bases clipped from V and 2 bases from J, the junction kept 5 bases outside the gene matches. Germline V CDR1 and CDR2: SGHVS, FQNEAQ.

This clonotype was found a few times. V usage is TRBV18 and J usage is TRBJ1-1; TRBD1 matches at 7 bases. The V and J ends lost 5 bases and 0 bases, in that order; junction bases with no gene match: 6. CDR1 and CDR2 from the germline V gene are KGHSH and LQKENI. This CDR3 spans 15 amino acids. For the CDR3, the DNA is TGTGCCAGCTCAATCCCAGGGGGGATGAACACTGAAGCTTTCTTT. As protein: CASSIPGGMNTEAFF.

The sample holds a few counts of this clonotype. This rearrangement joins TRBV4-3 to TRBJ1-2, with a possible D match to TRBD1 (5 bases). Germline CDR1 and CDR2: LGHNA and YSLEER. The CDR3 contains 15 residues. With 0 bases removed from V and 4 bases from J, the gap between germline ends came to 12 bases. The CDR3 nucleotides are TGCGCCAGCAGCCAAGATCGGGGGTCGGGCTATGGCTACACCTTC. This gives the protein CASSQDRGSGYGYTF.